Following are 30 T cell receptor beta chains from one sample sequenced in a study of T cells in Graves' hyperthyroidism and ophthalmopathy. RNA transcripts gave rise to amplified TCR beta CDR3 regions. The primer set for the first-round RT-PCR of the TCR CDR3 was HTBI. Using its own MiXCR run on the multiplex PCR reads, TCRdb lists one record per CDR3 protein. The data hold 500,000 to 600,000 distinct CDR3 sequences, with 35% to 55% observed a single time. Sample: peripheral blood or thyroid tissue (not recorded which). The receptor source for this set is a woman aged 18-29 years with Graves' hyperthyroidism.

The J gene is TRBJ1-1, the V gene TRBV6-6; D is unclear. This CDR3 has 14 residues. With 0 bases removed from V and 7 bases from J, the gap between germline ends came to 12 bases. Per the germline V gene, CDR1 is MNHNY and CDR2 is SVGAGI (reference sequence). In DNA form, the CDR3 reads TGTGCCAGCAGTTACTCGAGGGTGGAGATTGAAGCTTTCTTT. Translation: CASSYSRVEIEAFF.

The chain couples TRBV7-2 to TRBJ2-6, with 9 bases aligning to TRBD1. The CDR3 is 16 residues long. Germline V lookup: CDR1 SGHTA, CDR2 FQGNSA. V was clipped by 3 bases and J by 9 bases; unmatched bases: 9. CDR3 DNA: TGTGCCAGCAGCTTCCCGGGGACAGGGAGCGTCAACGTCCTGACTTTC. This translates into CASSFPGTGSVNVLTF.

For this clonotype: This may be a read error, as it is one base from a much larger clone. The rearrangement uses TRBV4-2 and TRBJ1-2; weak D call: TRBD1 (5 bases). CDR1 LGHNA and CDR2 YNFKEQ come from the germline V gene. CDR3 length equals 15 residues. CDR3 DNA sequence: TGTACCAGCAGCCAAGATCGGGACTTCTTATATGGCTACACCTTC. Protein: CTSSQDRDFLYGYTF.

This clonotype was recorded at least ten times. The J gene is TRBJ2-5, the V gene TRBV27; 7 positions match TRBD1. V lost 5 bases and J lost 2; bases outside the gene matches: 5. The germline V gene has CDR1 MNHEY and CDR2 SMNVEV (reference sequence). This CDR3 spans 14 amino acids. The CDR3, as DNA: TGTGCCAGCAGTATCCGGGACAGACAAGAGACCCAGTACTTC. Residues: CASSIRDRQETQYF.

The chain employs TRBV20-1 and TRBJ2-2; 10 nucleotides align to TRBD1. The V gene end was trimmed by 1 base and the J gene end by 2 bases; junction bases not matched to a gene: 4. The CDR3 length is 16 residues. Germline values: CDR1 DFQATT, CDR2 SNEGSKA (reference sequence). The CDR3 protein is CSARGTGGRNTGELFF. The CDR3 DNA reads as TGCAGTGCTAGAGGGACAGGGGGACGAAACACCGGGGAGCTGTTTTTT.

This clonotype came up once. The rearrangement uses TRBV9 and TRBJ2-5, with TRBD2 identical over 9 bases. V shed 1 base and J 5 bases; nucleotides not matched to a gene: 9. CDR1 is SGDLS and CDR2 is YYNGEE in the germline V gene. The CDR3 length is 16 residues. Written as DNA, the CDR3 is TGTGCCAGCAGCGTACTAGCGGGAACCTTAGGGGAGACCCAGTACTTC. It translates to CASSVLAGTLGETQYF.

This rearrangement joins TRBV20-1 to TRBJ2-2; tentatively, D is TRBD2 (6 bases). V was cut by 2 bases and J by 3 bases, with 10 bases left in between. The CDR3 has 14 amino acids. The germline V gene encodes CDR1 DFQATT and CDR2 SNEGSKA (reference sequence). CDR3 sequence reads: CSARPPGDTGELFF. The CDR3 nucleotides read TGCAGTGCTAGACCTCCGGGAGACACCGGGGAGCTGTTTTTT.

The rearrangement links TRBV20-1 to TRBJ1-1; D not resolved. CDR3 length: 15 amino acids. The germline CDR1 and CDR2 sequences are DFQATT and SNEGSKA (reference sequence). The germline V and J ends were trimmed by 1 base and 7 bases, with 19 bases remaining between them. CDR3 loop: CSARGTTDLDNEAFF. DNA of the CDR3: TGCAGTGCTAGAGGGACTACAGATCTCGACAATGAAGCTTTCTTT.

About this clonotype itself: Possible read error: a much larger clone is one base away. J is TRBJ2-7 and V is TRBV6-6; the D call may be TRBD1 or TRBD2 (5 bases each). The CDR3 is 15 residues long. Trimming removed 7 bases at V and 6 bases at J, with 22 bases between. Germline values: CDR1 MNHNY, CDR2 SVGAGI (reference sequence). The CDR3 coding sequence is TGTGCCAGCATGGACCCCGGGACGGACACCTGCGAGCAGTACTTC. Translated: CASMDPGTDTCEQYF.

This clonotype was counted at least ten times. V is TRBV12-3 or TRBV12-4 and J is TRBJ2-7; D uncertain. Trimming cost V 5 bases and J 4 bases, with 9 bases left between them. CDR3 length: 12 residues. The CDR3: CASSMVTYEQYF. The CDR3 DNA reads TGTGCCAGCAGTATGGTGACATACGAGCAGTACTTC.

The chain joins TRBV6-5 to TRBJ2-2, with 13 bases matching TRBD2. Germline trimming cut 5 bases from V and 6 bases from J; bases unmatched to any gene: 6. Per germline, CDR1 MNHEY and CDR2 SVGAGI. The length of the CDR3 is 16 residues. This chain's CDR3 is CASSGGTSGMSGELFF. The DNA of the CDR3 is TGTGCCAGCAGTGGGGGGACTAGCGGGATGTCCGGGGAGCTGTTTTTT.

This clonotype was detected many times. The chain is built from TRBV19 and TRBJ2-7; D is perhaps TRBD1 (5 bases). CDR1 is LNHDA and CDR2 is SQIVND in the germline V gene (reference sequence). Trimming pared 6 bases from V and 0 bases from J, leaving 12 bases between. This CDR3 spans 14 amino acids. CDR3 loop: CASRKGATSYEQYF. CDR3 DNA: TGTGCCAGTAGGAAAGGGGCCACCTCCTACGAGCAGTACTTC.

This clonotype was seen just once. The chain joins TRBV20-1 to TRBJ2-6; TRBD2 matches 8 bases. Germline CDR1 reads DFQATT; CDR2 reads SNEGSKA (reference sequence). The junction had 4 bases not matched to a gene; V was cut back by 4 bases and J by 2 bases. The CDR3 runs to 15 residues. The CDR3 DNA follows: TGCAGTGCTACGGGAGGGGGGACTGGGGCCAACGTCCTGACTTTC. Encoded protein: CSATGGGTGANVLTF.

This chain uses TRBV10-2 with TRBJ1-4, with D hard to call. CDR1 is WSHSY and CDR2 is SAAADI in the germline V gene. This CDR3 has 14 amino acids. Trimming removed 10 bases at V and 5 bases at J, with 17 bases between. The CDR3 DNA reads as TGCGCCACCCTTCCATCGCTCGACAATGAAAAACTGTTTTTT. Translation gives CATLPSLDNEKLFF.

This chain links TRBV11-1 with TRBJ1-2; 8 nucleotides agree with TRBD1. V shed 2 bases and J 3 bases; nucleotides not matched to a gene: 5. Germline assignment: CDR1 SGHAT and CDR2 FQDESV (reference sequence). The CDR3 length is 15 residues. The CDR3: CASSLSAGGDYGYTF. DNA for the CDR3: TGTGCCAGCAGCTTATCGGCAGGGGGCGACTATGGCTACACCTTC.

This clonotype came up many times. The rearrangement joins TRBV29-1 to TRBJ1-1; a weak D match, TRBD1 (6 bases). The V gene's germline CDR1 is SQVTM and CDR2 ANQGSEA. This CDR3 is 11 amino acids long. Trimming pared 3 bases from V and 6 bases from J, leaving 8 bases between. The CDR3 DNA follows: TGCAGCGTTGATGACAGGTCTGAAGCTTTCTTT. It is translated as CSVDDRSEAFF.

In DNA, the CDR3 is TGCAGTGCTAGAGATCACCGGGGAGAGACCCAGTACTTC. Its translation: CSARDHRGETQYF. The V gene is TRBV20-1, the J gene TRBJ2-5, with D possibly being TRBD2 (5 bases). Germline loops: CDR1 DFQATT, CDR2 SNEGSKA (reference sequence). There are 13 residues in the CDR3. Trimming stripped 0 bases from V and 4 bases from J, with 9 bases between.

The J gene is TRBJ2-3, the V gene TRBV10-3, with 8 bases matching TRBD2. Germline CDR1 ENHRY, CDR2 SYGVKD. V lost 8 bases and J lost 2; bases outside the gene matches: 6. This CDR3 contains 14 residues. CDR3 amino acids: CAILETSDTDTQYF. Here the CDR3 DNA reads TGTGCCATCCTAGAGACTAGCGACACAGATACGCAGTATTTT.

This clonotype came up many times. The chain is built from TRBV7-2 and TRBJ2-7; the D is unclear. Germline CDR1 reads SGHTA; CDR2 reads FQGNSA. Trimming removed 0 bases at V and 0 bases at J, with 9 bases between. The CDR3 runs 15 residues. This CDR3 reads CASSLAPNPSYEQYF. CDR3 nucleotide sequence: TGTGCCAGCAGCTTAGCCCCAAACCCCTCCTACGAGCAGTACTTC.

The chain links TRBV7-3 to TRBJ1-2, with a weak D call TRBD1 (5 bases). Germline CDR1 and CDR2: SGHTA and FQGTGA. The V gene lost 2 bases and the J gene lost 6 bases, with 16 bases spanning the gap. CDR3 length: 15 amino acids. Here the CDR3 DNA reads TGTGCCAGCAGCTTAGGGCATAGGGGTCTGGATGGCTACACCTTC. This codes for CASSLGHRGLDGYTF.

The chain joins TRBV12-5 to TRBJ1-1, with 7 bases fitting TRBD1. The CDR3 has 12 amino acids. The germline V gene has CDR1 LGHNT and CDR2 FRNRAP. V lost 5 bases, J lost 11 bases, and 8 bases stayed unmatched. The CDR3 region is CASGIFRGSAFF. In DNA form, the CDR3 reads TGTGCTAGTGGTATATTCAGGGGGAGCGCTTTCTTT.

The chain uses TRBV5-5 and TRBJ2-7; D remains unclear. Germline CDR1 is SGHKS and CDR2 is YYEKEE (reference sequence). V dropped 2 bases and J dropped 7 bases, with 19 bases sitting between them. This CDR3 is 15 amino acids long. The CDR3 sequence is CASSFIAGAYNEQYF. For the CDR3, the DNA is TGTGCCAGCAGCTTCATCGCAGGCGCTTACAATGAGCAGTACTTC.

V and J are TRBV20-1 and TRBJ2-3; 8 nucleotides align to TRBD2. Germline V CDR1 and CDR2: DFQATT, SNEGSKA (reference sequence). V was clipped by 6 bases and J by 0 bases; unmatched bases: 5. The CDR3 runs to 14 residues. Here the CDR3 reads CSASGSLSTDTQYF. CDR3 in DNA: TGCAGTGCGAGCGGGAGTTTGAGCACAGATACGCAGTATTTT.

In this sample, this clonotype turned up many times. The rearrangement joins TRBV2 to TRBJ2-2; D is unresolved. CDR1 is SNHLY, CDR2 FYNNEI, per germline. The CDR3 is 13 amino acids. The ends were cut back, 0 bases at V and 5 bases at J, with 4 bases in the middle. The CDR3 DNA reads TGTGCCAGCAGTGAAGCAGGGACCGGGGAGCTGTTTTTT. Protein product: CASSEAGTGELFF.

The sample holds many counts of this clonotype. The chain combines TRBV2 with TRBJ2-2; D unclear. The CDR3 is made up of 14 amino acids. Trimming took off 2 bases at V and 5 bases at J, with 9 bases between the two ends. Per germline, CDR1 SNHLY and CDR2 FYNNEI. As DNA, the CDR3 is TGTGCCAGCAGTGAAAGGAGTAGGACCGGGGAGCTGTTTTTT. Translated, it gives CASSERSRTGELFF.

The chain is built from TRBV27 and TRBJ2-7; perhaps TRBD2 as D (6 bases). V was pared by 3 bases and J by 2 bases, with 14 bases between. Per the germline V gene, CDR1 is MNHEY and CDR2 is SMNVEV (reference sequence). The CDR3 sequence is 15 residues long. The CDR3 sequence is CASSFRQEGTYEQYF. The CDR3 region has the DNA TGTGCCAGCAGTTTCCGCCAGGAGGGGACCTACGAGCAGTACTTC.

This clonotype was observed once. The CDR3 end shows no conserved phenylalanine or tryptophan, and so a read error is likely. No DNA is shown, since the ends of the CDR3 on it are uncertain; the CDR3 is the one TCRdb lists. The CDR3 is CASSGNTGA. The chain recombines TRBV2 with TRBJ1-4; TRBD1, the D gene given by the table, was not confirmed from the DNA. Ends included, the CDR3 has 9 residues. The germline V gene has CDR1 SNHLY and CDR2 FYNNEI.

The table lists this clonotype with a count of one. This chain joins TRBV7-3 and TRBJ2-7; 9 nucleotides align to TRBD1. Germline values: CDR1 SGHTA, CDR2 FQGTGA. This CDR3 has 15 amino acids. Trimming removed 2 bases from V and 5 bases from J; junction bases left unmatched: 7. This CDR3 reads CASSLEGTGNNEQYF. The CDR3 nucleotides are TGTGCCAGCAGCTTAGAGGGGACAGGGAACAACGAGCAGTACTTC. Looking up the rest from reference TRBV7-3 and TRBJ2-7 gives the full variable domain: GAGVSQTPSNKVTEKGKYVELRCDPISGHTALYWYRQSLGQGPEFLIYFQGTGAADDSGLPNDRFFAVRPEGSVSTLKIQRTERGDSAVYLCASSLEGTGNNEQYFGPGTRLTVT.

V is TRBV2 and J is TRBJ1-4; D ambiguous. This CDR3 has 10 residues. The V gene lost 9 bases and the J gene lost 10 bases, with 9 bases spanning the gap. The germline CDR1 and CDR2 sequences are SNHLY and FYNNEI. CDR3 amino acids: CARNSGKLFF. CDR3 nucleotide sequence: TGTGCCAGGAACTCTGGAAAACTGTTTTTT.

This clonotype was detected once. The rearrangement links TRBV7-8 to TRBJ2-6, with a weak D call TRBD1 (6 bases). Looked up from germline, CDR1 is SGHVS and CDR2 is FQNEAQ. Trimming pared 5 bases from V and 16 bases from J, leaving 27 bases between. CDR3 length: 16 amino acids. DNA for the CDR3: TGTGCCAGCAGCCTTGGTTACTCCAGGGGATCAGGGGAGCTGACTTTC. It codes for CASSLGYSRGSGELTF.